This T cell receptor beta chain was identified in a study of STAT5B mutations in CD4+ large granular lymphocyte leukemia. Broader study findings: Main leukemic clonotypes were patient-specific, but 25% appeared at low frequency elsewhere.

In this sample, this clone turned up a few times. Its specificity is unknown. The protocol was immunoSEQ multiplex PCR, while the TCRdb copy is restricted to in-frame clones and leaves out a portion. The profile covers around 47,000 clones, with approximately 84% appearing a single time and about 0.33% taken by the ten largest. V dropped 2 bases and J dropped 0 bases, with 8 bases sitting between them. CDR1 is MNHNY, CDR2 SVGAGI, per germline (reference sequence). The CDR3 has 15 amino acids. The receptor comes from a human donor in good health. Sample: CD4+ T cells from blood buffy coats. The rearrangement links TRBV6-6 to TRBJ1-5; possible D gene TRBD1, 5 bases. The CDR3 nucleotides are TGTGCCAGCAGTTACGACAGTTTTAGCAATCAGCCCCAGCATTTT. This gives the protein CASSYDSFSNQPQHF.